The sequence of this TCR beta chain was determined in a study of a mutant IDH1 vaccine in newly diagnosed glioma (dated by TCRdb to 2020 to 2023). General notes on the study: Patients received eight vaccinations in weeks 1, 3, 5, 7, 11, 15, 19 and 23, corresponding to visits V03 through V10. In the chemotherapy-containing groups, vaccination started alongside temozolomide cycles, whereas in patients who had radiotherapy alone it started 4-6 weeks after radiotherapy. Of the approximately 30 treated patients, approximately 60% were male and about 40% were female, and the mean age was 40.4 years. Before enrollment, patients had received standard therapy of radiotherapy alone, temozolomide alone, or radiochemotherapy with temozolomide; most received the combination. Peripheral blood was drawn at six visits: V03 (baseline), V05, V07, V10, V12 and V13. For exploratory analyses, about two dozen treated patients had longitudinal TCRB deep sequencing done wherever samples were available. What the authors observed across the whole study: The authors stated that sample limitations prevented analyses of patient blood samples from being reproduced. Selection of PBMC samples for TCRB deep sequencing was based on availability. Immune responses induced by the vaccine were seen in roughly 95% of patients across multiple MHC alleles. Changes in the top peripheral T cell clonotypes picked up by TCRB sequencing did not appear to be linked to pseudoprogression.

V loses 3 bases of germline sequence and J loses 3 bases, and the interval between the two ends is 9 bases. The CDR3 has 15 amino acids, counting the end cysteine and phenylalanine. Just CDR3 DNA is preserved here, 45 bases in frame from base 1. CDR1 is given as SEHNR and CDR2 as FQNEAQ, both from the germline V gene (reference sequence). The library was prepared using the immunoSEQ multiplex PCR assay. Rearranged TCR beta chain sequences were amplified using the hsTCRB Kit according to the manufacturer's protocol. Sequencing of TCRB libraries was carried out on an Illumina MiSeq. The paper's data handling went like this. Demultiplexing, trimming and gene mapping were performed with the kit vendor's proprietary platform. TCRdb took over this immuneACCESS table, retaining in-frame rearrangements with V and J assigned. Such tables are incomplete; in checked studies, under half of the missing clones stem from an unresolved V gene, and the remainder is unexplained. Clone size and V and J calls were adopted from that table, with D and trimming inferred from the DNA. The sample table records about 40,000 clones; roughly nine tenths of these occur just once. 2% to 3% of the sample comes from the top ten.

In regard to this clone: Its antigen is still unknown. Qualities for individual bases were not recorded, and no much larger clone is one base off.

The time point label, as the study defines it: week 5, during vaccination. Each vaccine dose, consisting of 300 ug of a 20-mer mutant IDH1 peptide in Montanide, was administered subcutaneously with topical imiquimod. Donors had newly diagnosed WHO grade 3 or 4 IDH1-mutant astrocytomas with loss of nuclear ATRX. The samples were drawn from NOA16, a multicentre, single-arm, open-label phase I trial in Germany that tested a mutant IDH1 peptide vaccine in humans for the first time. Genomic DNA for TCRB sequencing was extracted from EDTA blood using the DNeasy Blood and Tissue Kit. Sequenced material: PBMCs, taken from a glioma patient whose treatment included an IDH1 peptide vaccine. The sequence derives from a man over 45 with glioma. In this chain, TRBV7-9 is recombined with TRBJ2-6; no D gene can be assigned with confidence. The nucleotide sequence reads as follows: TGTGCCAGCAGCTTTTCGACGAGTGGGGCCAACGTCCTGACTTTC. Translated, it reads CASSFSTSGANVLTF.